The 10 T cell receptor beta chains below come from one sample, sequenced in a study of T cell responses to AZD1222 COVID-19 vaccine. Libraries were prepared by immunoSEQ multiplex PCR; TCRdb keeps only in-frame clonotypes and omits some of them. This sample has some 160,000 clones, with 85% to 95% found just once. Material: peripheral blood, obtained on day 0 of AZD1222 vaccination. These receptors all stem from an adult in good health.

The chain carries TRBV5-4 and TRBJ2-7; D may be TRBD1 (5 bases). The germline gives CDR1 SGHNT, CDR2 YYREEE (reference sequence). V shed 0 bases and J shed 8 bases, with 18 bases lying between them. The CDR3 is 15 residues long. CDR3 sequence reads: CASSLDMTGRAQQYF. The CDR3 DNA sequence: TGTGCCAGCAGCTTGGACATGACGGGCAGGGCGCAGCAGTACTTC.

The chain is built from TRBV5-6 and TRBJ2-1; D possibly corresponds to TRBD1 (5 bases). Germline V lookup: CDR1 SGHDT, CDR2 YYEEEE. Trimming left V 0 bases short and J 10 bases short, with 11 bases between. The CDR3 is 13 amino acids. The CDR3 region is CASSLDGDREQFF. CDR3 DNA: TGTGCCAGCAGCTTGGATGGCGACAGAGAGCAGTTCTTC.

CDR3 nucleotide sequence: TGTGCCAGCTCATCTACATTGGATCCGAACACCGGGGAGCTGTTTTTT. This codes for CASSSTLDPNTGELFF. The gene calls are TRBV18 and TRBJ2-2; no clear D. The CDR3 loop spans 16 amino acids. Trimming pared 5 bases from V and 0 bases from J, leaving 13 bases between. Germline assignment: CDR1 KGHSH and CDR2 LQKENI.

The chain uses TRBV19 and TRBJ2-7; a weak D match, TRBD1 (6 bases). CDR3 size: 14 residues. Trimming shortened V by 6 bases and J by 1 base, and 13 bases separated the two germline ends. Looked up from germline, CDR1 is LNHDA and CDR2 is SQIVND (reference sequence). This CDR3 reads CASRTSGTSYEQYF. The CDR3 DNA follows: TGTGCCAGTAGAACCTCCGGGACATCCTACGAGCAGTACTTC.

The CDR3 bases are TGTGCCAGCAGCCCCGGGAGTTTTGGGGAGCTGTTTTTT. Translating gives CASSPGSFGELFF. This chain joins TRBV7-9 and TRBJ2-2; D perhaps matches TRBD2 (6 bases). This CDR3 is built from 13 residues. V was pared by 5 bases and J by 8 bases, with 12 bases between. Germline CDR1 SEHNR, CDR2 FQNEAQ (reference sequence). Using reference TRBV7-9 and TRBJ2-2 for the parts outside the CDR3, the full variable domain is DTGVSQNPRHKITKRGQNVTFRCDPISEHNRLYWYRQTLGQGPEFLTYFQNEAQLEKSRLLSDRFSAERPKGSFSTLEIQRTEQGDSAMYLCASSPGSFGELFFGEGSRLTVL.

Notes on this clone: Other DNA sequences in the same sample also yield this CDR3. V usage is TRBV6-2 or TRBV6-3 and J usage is TRBJ2-3; D gene unclear. Trimming pared 3 bases from V and 0 bases from J, leaving 4 bases between. The CDR3 loop spans 13 amino acids. The germline CDR1 and CDR2 sequences are MNHEY and SVGEGT. Here the CDR3 DNA reads TGTGCCAGCAGTTATAGTAGCACAGATACGCAGTATTTT. Encoded protein: CASSYSSTDTQYF.

CDR3 sequence reads: CSASVPFAALDSNQPQHF. The CDR3 nucleotides read TGCAGTGCTAGTGTCCCCTTTGCAGCCCTAGATAGCAATCAGCCCCAGCATTTT. The gene calls are TRBV20-1 and TRBJ1-5, with D hard to call. The CDR3 is 18 amino acids. Germline CDR1 is DFQATT and CDR2 is SNEGSKA (reference sequence). V lost 3 bases, J lost 0 bases, and 21 bases lay in between.

This chain joins TRBV4-1 and TRBJ2-7, with TRBD1 matching 10 bases. Germline V lookup: CDR1 MGHRA, CDR2 YSYEKL. Unmatched junction bases numbered 0, after V lost 3 bases and J lost 1 base. The CDR3 sequence is 14 residues long. CDR3 in amino acids: CASSQGQGSYEQYF. The CDR3 DNA is TGCGCCAGCAGCCAGGGACAGGGGTCCTACGAGCAGTACTTC.

The rearrangement uses TRBV11-2 and TRBJ1-3; perhaps TRBD1 as D (5 bases). The CDR3 is made up of 15 amino acids. Trimming removed 5 bases from V and 4 bases from J, with 15 bases in between. Germline CDR1 and CDR2: SGHAT and FQNNGV. The CDR3 bases are TGTGCCAGCAGCCGAGTCCCGGGACGGGGAAACACCATATATTTT. It yields the protein CASSRVPGRGNTIYF.

This sequence joins TRBV1 and TRBJ1-1. TRBV1 is shown as a pseudogene. The CDR3 sequence is 14 residues long. CDR3 residues: CTSSQPSGYTEAFF. Here the CDR3 DNA reads TGCACCAGCAGCCAACCGTCGGGGTACACTGAAGCTTTCTTT.